A single sample gave rise to the 22 T cell receptor beta chains below, sequenced in a study of blood T cell repertoires in COVID-19. Sequencing was performed with immunoSEQ multiplex PCR; in TCRdb, only in-frame clones are kept and a portion is missing. The data show 150,000 to 200,000 clones, just under 90% seen once. The sample was peripheral blood. The receptors were sampled from a man in his late teens or twenties with active or convalescent COVID-19.

The chain has TRBV5-1 and TRBJ2-1; 8 nucleotides align to TRBD2. J gave up 3 bases and V 0 bases, and 2 bases lay outside the gene matches. The germline gives CDR1 SGHRS, CDR2 YFSETQ. The CDR3 totals 15 residues. CDR3 nucleotides: TGCGCCAGCAGCTTGGTTAGCGGGGACTACAATGAGCAGTTCTTC. Translating gives CASSLVSGDYNEQFF.

J is TRBJ2-1 and V is TRBV11-3, with D hard to call. Germline V gives CDR1 SGHNT, CDR2 YENEEA. CDR3 size: 14 residues. V was clipped by 4 bases and J by 4 bases, with 11 bases between them. CDR3 DNA sequence: TGTGCCAGCAGCTCAGATCACAGTTACAATGAGCAGTTCTTC. It codes for CASSSDHSYNEQFF.

The CDR3 coding sequence is TGTGCCAGCACCGTGGGGTACAGCGGGTCTGAAGCTTTCTTT. It is translated as CASTVGYSGSEAFF. The chain carries TRBV11-2 and TRBJ1-1; no reliable D call. Germline CDR1 SGHAT, CDR2 FQNNGV. V was trimmed by 7 bases and J by 6 bases, leaving 18 bases between them. The CDR3 extends over 14 amino acids.

The rearrangement links TRBV5-4 to TRBJ2-1; D may be TRBD2 (5 bases). Germline CDR1 and CDR2: SGHNT and YYREEE (reference sequence). Deletions cut 0 bases from V and 11 bases from J, with 12 bases between. The CDR3 runs to 13 residues. CDR3 loop: CASSLDPRDKQFF. The DNA for the CDR3 is TGTGCCAGCAGCTTGGACCCCCGGGATAAGCAGTTCTTC.

The CDR3 region is CASSLVAGLDTQYF. CDR3 nucleotides: TGCGCCAGCAGCTTGGTAGCGGGATTAGATACGCAGTATTTT. The chain is built from TRBV5-1 and TRBJ2-3; 8 positions agree with TRBD2. CDR1 and CDR2 from the germline V gene are SGHRS and YFSETQ. The CDR3 runs to 14 residues. The V gene end was trimmed by 0 bases and the J gene end by 5 bases; junction bases not matched to a gene: 2.

This chain links TRBV19 with TRBJ1-1; 7 positions match TRBD1. Germline values: CDR1 LNHDA, CDR2 SQIVND (reference sequence). The length of the CDR3 is 14 residues. After removal of 4 bases from V and 8 bases from J, the junction contained 10 bases not matched to a gene. CDR3 in DNA: TGTGCCAGTAGTACCCAAGCAGGGGGGCTGGAAGCTTTCTTT. Protein: CASSTQAGGLEAFF.

The V and J genes are TRBV5-6 and TRBJ2-2; 8 positions agree with TRBD2. Germline CDR1 SGHDT, CDR2 YYEEEE. V trimming: 2 bases; J trimming: 1 base; junction bases outside the gene matches: 7. The CDR3 sequence is 17 residues long. The CDR3 DNA reads TGTGCCAGCAGCTTCAGCTTAGCGGGGCTGAACACCGGGGAGCTGTTTTTT. It encodes CASSFSLAGLNTGELFF.

V and J are TRBV19 and TRBJ2-3; TRBD1 matches at 7 bases. With V trimmed by 5 bases and J by 4 bases, 9 bases remained unmatched. CDR3 length: 15 residues. Germline loops: CDR1 LNHDA, CDR2 SQIVND (reference sequence). The DNA of the CDR3 is TGTGCCAGTAGTGATCAGGGGGTTGGGCCAGATACGCAGTATTTT. Translation: CASSDQGVGPDTQYF.

The rearrangement uses TRBV24-1 and TRBJ1-2; D perhaps matches TRBD1 (5 bases). Germline V gene lookup returns CDR1 KGHDR and CDR2 SFDVKD. The CDR3 runs 9 residues. The CDR3 reads CEGCYGYTF. CDR3 sequence (DNA): TGTGAGGGGTGCTATGGCTACACCTTC.

The CDR3 sequence: CSVRGYRVGYTF. CDR3 bases: TGCAGCGTTCGCGGGTACAGGGTCGGCTACACCTTC. The chain links TRBV29-1 to TRBJ1-2; maybe TRBD1 (6 bases). Germline assignment: CDR1 SQVTM and CDR2 ANQGSEA. The CDR3 is 12 amino acids. V was pared by 5 bases and J by 8 bases, with 15 bases between.

In its sample, this clone was seen a few times. V gene TRBV18 combines with J gene TRBJ1-6; 7 nucleotides line up with TRBD1. Germline V lookup: CDR1 KGHSH, CDR2 LQKENI. J was trimmed by 7 bases and V by 6 bases; bases with no gene match: 6. The CDR3 is made up of 14 amino acids. CDR3 bases: TGTGCCAGCTCGTTTACAGGGGAAAATTCACCCCTCCACTTT. This sequence encodes CASSFTGENSPLHF. Looking up the rest from reference TRBV18 and TRBJ1-6 gives the full variable domain: NAGVMQNPRHLVRRRGQEARLRCSPMKGHSHVYWYRQLPEEGLKFMVYLQKENIIDESGMPKERFSAEFPKEGPSILRIQQVVRGDSAAYFCASSFTGENSPLHFGNGTRLTVT.

The V and J genes are TRBV10-3 and TRBJ1-3; no firm D call. There are 14 residues in the CDR3. Trimming took 3 bases from V and 8 from J, leaving 14 bases between them. CDR1 is ENHRY, CDR2 SYGVKD, per germline. CDR3: CAISEFLPLDTIYF. DNA of the CDR3: TGTGCCATCAGTGAATTTCTACCGCTGGACACCATATATTTT.

This clone was picked up a small number of times. The rearrangement uses TRBV4-3 and TRBJ1-4, with 10 bases identical to TRBD1. Trimming took 0 bases from V and 8 from J; bases not matched to a gene: 12. The CDR3 runs to 18 residues. Germline values: CDR1 LGHNA, CDR2 YSLEER. CDR3 nucleotide sequence: TGCGCCAGCAGCCAAGAAAATTACGGGACAGGGGTTTGGGAAAAACTGTTTTTT. This gives the protein CASSQENYGTGVWEKLFF.

V gene TRBV7-9 combines with J gene TRBJ1-1, with 7 bases lining up with TRBD1. The germline V gene encodes CDR1 SEHNR and CDR2 FQNEAQ (reference sequence). J was trimmed by 3 bases and V by 2 bases; bases with no gene match: 6. The CDR3 is 15 amino acids. Written as DNA, the CDR3 is TGTGCCAGCAGCTTACAGACAGGGCTGGACACTGAAGCTTTCTTT. This sequence encodes CASSLQTGLDTEAFF.

This clone turned up a few times. The chain combines TRBV9 with TRBJ2-7; 11 bases map to TRBD2. Germline-derived CDR1 and CDR2 are SGDLS and YYNGEE. The J segment lost 5 bases and the V segment lost 0 bases, leaving 13 bases of the junction unmatched. CDR3 length: 18 residues. The CDR3 here is CASSVDAPTSGRFHEQYF. For the CDR3, the DNA is TGTGCCAGCAGCGTAGACGCCCCCACTAGCGGGAGATTCCACGAGCAGTACTTC.

This clone was counted a single time. The V call is TRBV29-1, the J call TRBJ2-7; no definite D call. The germline V and J ends were trimmed by 4 bases and 2 bases, with 9 bases remaining between them. Germline V gene data show CDR1 as SQVTM and CDR2 as ANQGSEA. This CDR3 has 12 amino acids. The CDR3 is CSVVLLPYEQYF. The DNA for the CDR3 is TGCAGCGTTGTGCTACTTCCCTACGAGCAGTACTTC.

The V gene is TRBV12-3 or TRBV12-4, the J gene TRBJ2-1; TRBD1 matches 7 bases. Unmatched junction bases numbered 4, after V lost 4 bases and J lost 7 bases. The CDR3 sequence is 13 residues long. DNA for the CDR3: TGTGCCAGCAGTTCGACAGGGTTAAATGAGCAGTTCTTC. The encoded protein is CASSSTGLNEQFF.

V and J are TRBV7-2 and TRBJ1-1; no clear D gene. Germline lookup yields CDR1 SGHTA and CDR2 FQGNSA. Trimming shortened V by 3 bases and J by 10 bases, and 12 bases separated the two germline ends. This CDR3 comprises 12 residues. In nucleotides, the CDR3 is TGTGCCAGCAGCTTCCGGGGTTTCATAGCTTTCTTT. It encodes CASSFRGFIAFF.

The V call is TRBV27, the J call TRBJ2-1; 13 bases are shared with TRBD2. Trimming at V came to 5 bases and at J to 7 bases, leaving 8 bases not matched to a gene. There are 16 residues in the CDR3. The germline CDR1 and CDR2 sequences are MNHEY and SMNVEV (reference sequence). CDR3 in amino acids: CASSIWTSGRRNEQFF. CDR3 in DNA: TGTGCCAGCAGTATATGGACTAGCGGGAGAAGGAATGAGCAGTTCTTC.

V gene TRBV4-2 combines with J gene TRBJ2-6; D unclear. V was shortened by 7 bases and J by 2 bases, with 18 bases between the two germline ends. CDR1 LGHNA and CDR2 YNFKEQ come from the germline V gene. The CDR3 is 17 residues long. CDR3: CASNGPNPDAGANVLTF. The CDR3 DNA is TGTGCCAGCAATGGGCCCAACCCGGATGCTGGGGCCAACGTCCTGACTTTC.

The chain carries TRBV11-2 and TRBJ1-2; D not resolved. CDR3 length: 11 amino acids. CDR1 is SGHAT and CDR2 is FQNNGV in the germline V gene. The V end was cut by 8 bases, the J end by 7 bases, with 11 bases between. CDR3 nucleotide sequence: TGTGCCAGCGGTTTCACACCTGGCTACACCTTC. It is translated as CASGFTPGYTF.

The V and J genes are TRBV24-1 and TRBJ2-2; TRBD2 matches 14 bases. The CDR3 runs 19 residues. V trimming: 4 bases; J trimming: 1 base; junction bases outside the gene matches: 7. CDR1 and CDR2 (germline): KGHDR, SFDVKD. Written as DNA, the CDR3 is TGTGCCACCAGTGACCCGGGACTAGCGGGAGTTAGGAACACCGGGGAGCTGTTTTTT. Its translation is CATSDPGLAGVRNTGELFF.